Listed below are T cell receptor beta chains from one sample, sequenced in a study of OX40 agonist ivuxolimab in advanced cancers. Data came from immunoSEQ multiplex PCR; TCRdb stores just in-frame clones and leaves some out. The sample consists of about 40,000 clones, approximately 89% of them appearing once. The source was CD4+ or CD8+ T cells sorted from blood, collected in a trial of the OX40 agonist ivuxolimab. The source is an adult with an advanced solid tumor such as melanoma, head and neck, liver or kidney cancer. Both conserved end residues are part of each CDR3. Fields, in order: CDR3 length, V gene, J gene, clone size, D gene, CDR3 protein, CDR3 DNA. D genes are given only for firm matches. Clone sizes are given selectively: once, few, many, or a class where the clone is expanded.

length: 15
V: TRBV28
J: TRBJ1-4
size: NA
D: TRBD1
CDR3: CASSSGQGANEKLFF
DNA: TGTGCCAGCAGTTCGGGACAGGGAGCTAATGAAAAACTGTTTTTT

length: 13
V: TRBV6-1
J: TRBJ2-7
size: NA
D: NA
CDR3: CASTGTDTYEQYF
DNA: TGTGCCTCAACCGGGACTGATACATACGAGCAGTACTTC

length: 14
V: TRBV7-9
J: TRBJ2-7
size: NA
D: TRBD1
CDR3: CASRPGQGDYEQYF
DNA: TGTGCCAGCAGACCGGGACAGGGGGATTACGAGCAGTACTTC

length: 16
V: TRBV7-9
J: TRBJ2-2
size: NA
D: TRBD1
CDR3: CASSFRGQGFHGELFF
DNA: TGTGCCAGCAGCTTTAGGGGACAGGGGTTCCACGGGGAGCTGTTTTTT

length: 17
V: TRBV29-1
J: TRBJ2-7
size: NA
D: TRBD1
CDR3: CSVVRSDRGVESYEQYF
DNA: TGCAGCGTTGTTCGATCGGACAGGGGTGTCGAAAGCTACGAGCAGTACTTC

length: 13
V: TRBV28
J: TRBJ2-7
size: NA
D: TRBD1
CDR3: CASSLDRAYEQYF
DNA: TGTGCCAGCAGCTTGGACAGGGCCTACGAGCAGTACTTC

length: 14
V: TRBV7-2
J: TRBJ2-5
size: once
D: NA
CDR3: CASSNWAGSETQYF
DNA: TGTGCCAGCAGCAACTGGGCCGGTTCGGAGACCCAGTACTTC

length: 15
V: TRBV27
J: TRBJ2-7
size: once
D: NA
CDR3: CASSLTPGTNYEQYF
DNA: TGTGCCAGCAGTTTGACACCGGGGACCAACTACGAGCAGTACTTC

length: 15
V: TRBV5-1
J: TRBJ2-4
size: few
D: TRBD2
CDR3: CASSYGLAGVNIQYF
DNA: TGCGCCAGCAGCTACGGACTAGCGGGAGTAAACATTCAGTACTTC

length: 16
V: TRBV13
J: TRBJ1-1
size: few
D: TRBD1
CDR3: CASSLTGQGRNTEAFF
DNA: TGTGCCAGCAGCTTAACCGGACAGGGAAGGAACACTGAAGCTTTCTTT

length: 15
V: TRBV6-5
J: TRBJ1-3
size: NA
D: NA
CDR3: CASSYPQGNGNTIYF
DNA: TGTGCCAGCAGTTACCCCCAGGGAAATGGAAACACCATATATTTT

length: 10
V: TRBV11-3
J: TRBJ2-5
size: NA
D: NA
CDR3: CASLVETQYF
DNA: TGTGCCAGCCTAGTGGAGACCCAGTACTTC

length: 15
V: TRBV10-2
J: TRBJ1-3
size: NA
D: TRBD1
CDR3: CASSEGRGYRNTIYF
DNA: TGCGCCAGCAGTGAGGGCAGGGGGTATCGAAACACCATATATTTT

length: 16
V: TRBV4-1
J: TRBJ2-1
size: NA
D: TRBD2
CDR3: CASSQGSLAEFNEQFF
DNA: TGCGCCAGCAGCCAAGGTTCTCTAGCGGAGTTCAATGAGCAGTTCTTC

length: 15
V: TRBV9
J: TRBJ2-5
size: NA
D: TRBD1
CDR3: CASSAGQGMGETQYF
DNA: TGTGCCAGCAGCGCCGGACAGGGGATGGGAGAGACCCAGTACTTC

length: 12
V: TRBV5-4
J: TRBJ2-4
size: once
D: TRBD2
CDR3: CASSLGSGREYF
DNA: TGTGCCAGCAGCTTGGGGAGCGGGAGAGAGTACTTC

length: 14
V: TRBV5-6
J: TRBJ2-5
size: few
D: TRBD1
CDR3: CASSVNRGAETQYF
DNA: TGTGCCAGCAGCGTAAACAGGGGAGCCGAGACCCAGTACTTC

length: 15
V: TRBV6-5
J: TRBJ2-5
size: NA
D: TRBD2
CDR3: CASSYSLAGGETQYF
DNA: TGTGCCAGCAGTTACTCACTAGCGGGAGGTGAGACCCAGTACTTC

length: 17
V: TRBV5-1
J: TRBJ2-5
size: NA
D: NA
CDR3: CASSLVGSGLYQETQYF
DNA: TGCGCCAGCAGCTTGGTTGGTAGCGGTTTGTACCAAGAGACCCAGTACTTC

length: 15
V: TRBV5-1
J: TRBJ1-1
size: NA
D: NA
CDR3: CASSWSAGRIAEAFF
DNA: TGCGCCAGCAGCTGGTCAGCCGGGAGGATAGCTGAAGCTTTCTTT